The clone carrying this T cell receptor beta chain appeared a single time. What it recognizes is unknown. Sequencing was performed with immunoSEQ multiplex PCR; in TCRdb, only in-frame clones are kept and a portion is missing. Among about 54,000 clones listed, roughly 91% were seen once. The source of the sample is a study of OX40 agonist ivuxolimab in advanced cancers. The overall study: One hepatocellular carcinoma and a couple of cutaneous melanoma patients partially responded. Study-level points and caveats: With doses of 0.1-3.0 mg/kg, partial responders showed among the lowest clonal expansion.

CDR1 is LNHDA, CDR2 SQIVND, per germline (reference sequence). With 10 bases clipped from V and 4 bases from J, the junction kept 12 bases outside the gene matches. The CDR3 runs to 14 residues. The TCR sequence derives from an adult with an advanced solid tumor such as melanoma, head and neck, liver or kidney cancer. The input for sequencing was CD4+ or CD8+ T cells sorted from blood, taken in a trial of the OX40 agonist ivuxolimab. This sequence joins TRBV19 and TRBJ1-2; 7 bases fit TRBD1. The CDR3 DNA is TGTGCCACACACCCAAACAGACAGGGCTATGGCTACACCTTC. Translation: CATHPNRQGYGYTF.